This TCR beta chain was captured in a study of regulatory T cells in long-lasting Graves disease. Time point here: newly diagnosed GD, antithyroid drugs for less than 3 months. PBMC RNA served as the TCR library source. This clonotype has a count of ten or more. V shed 1 base and J shed 5 bases, with 14 bases lying between them. The CDR3 runs 16 residues. Germline V gene sequence: CDR1 SGHVS, CDR2 FNYEAQ. Both iRepertoire HTBI primers and Arm-PCR of CDR3 regions were used to build the TCR beta libraries. TCRdb reprocessed the multiplex PCR reads with MiXCR, giving one entry per CDR3 protein. This sample has some 340,000 distinct CDR3 sequences, with about 12% found just once. The sample was also reused in another study, on T cells in Graves' hyperthyroidism and ophthalmopathy. That source adds: Disease duration under 2 months; hyperthyroidism patients were aged 18 to 65. Most expanded thyroid clonotypes above 0.001 also appeared in blood.

The source material was peripheral blood mononuclear cells (PBMCs), sampled at new diagnosis, from a patient treated with antithyroid drugs. This receptor was taken from a woman between 18 and 29 years old with Graves disease. The J gene is TRBJ2-2, the V gene TRBV7-6; the D gene is possibly TRBD2 (5 bases). The CDR3 coding sequence is TGTGCCAGCAGCTTAGGGGCTAGCTCGAGGACCGGGGAGCTGTTTTTT. Protein product: CASSLGASSRTGELFF.